A selection of T cell receptor beta chains follows, all from one sample in a study of cytomegalovirus exposure and HLA in healthy donors. Clones were sequenced by immunoSEQ multiplex PCR, and TCRdb holds only the in-frame ones, with some missing. The table lists about 260,000 clones, about 83% of them singletons. Source material: PBMCs. These receptors came from a middle-aged woman in good health and CMV-seropositive. Each CDR3 is given with its conserved first and last residue. The D gene is left open where the match is weak. A row's size may be missing; if present it is once, few, many or a size class.

CDR3 length	clone size	V gene	J gene	D gene	CDR3 DNA	CDR3 protein
13	.	TRBV6-6	TRBJ1-2	.	TGTGCCAGCAGTTATGACGGGAACTATGGCTACACCTTC	CASSYDGNYGYTF
12	.	TRBV27	TRBJ2-7	TRBD1	TGTGCCAGCAGGACAGGGGTGTACGAGCAGTACTTC	CASRTGVYEQYF
18	.	TRBV4-2	TRBJ2-1	.	TGTGCCAGCAGCCGGGAAATAGGGGGGGGCAAAACCTACAATGAGCAGTTCTTC	CASSREIGGGKTYNEQFF
12	few	TRBV9	TRBJ2-7	.	TGTGCCAGCAGCGTAGAGGGAGGCGAGCAGTACTTC	CASSVEGGEQYF
13	.	TRBV5-1	TRBJ2-7	.	TGCGCCAGCAGCATTACTCAGGCTTACGAGCAGTACTTC	CASSITQAYEQYF
15	.	TRBV27	TRBJ1-3	.	TGTGCCAGCAGCCGACAGGCTTTCTCTGGAAACACCATATATTTT	CASSRQAFSGNTIYF
15	.	TRBV7-9	TRBJ2-7	.	TGTGCCAGCAGCTCCCGGAGACAGGATAACTACGAGCAGTACTTC	CASSSRRQDNYEQYF
16	.	TRBV5-1	TRBJ2-7	TRBD2	TGCGCCAGCAGCCCGACGACTAGCGGGAGGGCCTACGAGCAGTACTTC	CASSPTTSGRAYEQYF
15	.	TRBV19	TRBJ1-5	TRBD1	TGTGCCAGTAGTATAGATTCCGCGGCAGGGGGCGCCCAGCATTTT	CASSIDSAAGGAQHF
15	.	TRBV4-3	TRBJ2-3	TRBD2	TGCGCCAGCAGCCAAGAGGGCGGGAGGGCAGGTACGCAGTATTTT	CASSQEGGRAGTQYF
15	.	TRBV19	TRBJ2-2	TRBD2	TGTGCCAGTACTAGCGGGAGTTCGAACACCGGGGAGCTGTTTTTT	CASTSGSSNTGELFF
17	.	TRBV30	TRBJ2-7	TRBD1	TGTGCCTGGAGTGTAGTCTTGATTCTGGACAGGGCGTACGAGCAGTACTTC	CAWSVVLILDRAYEQYF
13	.	TRBV9	TRBJ2-2	.	TGTGCCAGCAGCGTAGGAGGGACCGGGGAGCTGTTTTTT	CASSVGGTGELFF
15	.	TRBV5-6	TRBJ1-3	TRBD1	TGTGCCAGCAGCCGGGGACAGGGCACGGGAAACACCATATATTTT	CASSRGQGTGNTIYF
12	.	TRBV14	TRBJ2-1	.	TGTGCCAGCAGCGAAGAACGACTAGTTCTGGTCTTC	CASSEERLVLVF
16	.	TRBV6-1	TRBJ1-3	TRBD1	TGTGCCAGCAGCGAAGTGTGGACAGGGGCTGGAAACACCATATATTTT	CASSEVWTGAGNTIYF
12	.	TRBV2	TRBJ2-5	TRBD2	TGTGCCAGCAGGCGGGAGGGCCAGGCCCAGTACTTC	CASRREGQAQYF
16	.	TRBV5-1	TRBJ2-7	.	TGCGCCAGCAGCTTGGATGGCGGGCCCAGCTCCTACGAGCAGTACTTC	CASSLDGGPSSYEQYF
14	.	TRBV15	TRBJ1-2	TRBD1	TGTGCCACCAGCAGAGAAGACAGGGAAGTCGGCTACACCTTC	CATSREDREVGYTF